A single TCR beta chain is shown here with its context. The antigen it recognizes is unknown. One base away there is no much larger clone; base qualities are not given. Separate from the approximately 700-subject first cohort, the validation cohort of roughly 110 subjects was the group to which the donors belonged. This specimen comes from a study of cytomegalovirus exposure and HLA in healthy donors (dated by TCRdb to the late 2010s). General notes on the study: The roughly 670 repertoires of the first cohort and the roughly 120 validation repertoires were produced on the same platform, according to a later analysis. High-throughput TCR immunosequencing, statistical association of individual TCRs with disease status, and machine learning were combined to predict cytomegalovirus infection status. The study was designed to test whether signatures of past pathogen exposure could be identified by cataloging public T cell receptors. In addition to the first cohort of approximately 670 subjects, a separate validation cohort of 130 or so different subjects was used.

Library construction relied on the immunoSEQ multiplex PCR assay. Concerning the study's data processing: A statistical classification framework was built for diagnosing cytomegalovirus status from the catalog of TCR beta chain sequences. TCRdb took over this immuneACCESS table, retaining in-frame rearrangements with V and J assigned. Such tables are incomplete; in checked studies, under half of the missing clones stem from an unresolved V gene, and the remainder is unexplained. Clone size and the V and J calls come from that table; the DNA yielded D and trimming. The sample includes 150,000 to 180,000 clones, with more than 70% observed a single time. Around 2.1% of the sample rests with the top ten. CDR1 and CDR2 are read off the germline V gene (reference sequence) as LNHDA and SQIVND. Taken from cysteine to phenylalanine, the CDR3 has 11 residues. Here the CDR3 DNA is all that survives: 33 bases in frame from base 1. Trimming removed 2 bases from V and 8 bases from J, leaving 3 bases between the germline ends.

The paper's findings and limits, for the study overall: In both the original and validation cohorts, the classifier was reported to diagnose cytomegalovirus status with high specificity and sensitivity. The study gave a list of about 150 TCR beta chains associated with cytomegalovirus. In vitro tests confirmed that three of the cytomegalovirus-associated TCR beta chains recognize cytomegalovirus antigens. While some public TCRs were present in many individuals, most TCR sequences turned up only very rarely across donors. The authors suggested that the approach could potentially be extended to other disease states and immunological phenotypes. A later analysis had no HLA typing for the validation cohort, so co-occurrence there was scored across all 130 or so repertoires. Of the cluster scores, around 95% were above 0 in a later analysis, which found that TCRs clustered in the first cohort also tended to co-occur in the approximately 130 validation repertoires.

The rearrangement combines TRBV19 with TRBJ1-4, with no reliable assignment of the D segment. This receptor was obtained from a human donor in good health. Sequencing was carried out using PBMCs. The DNA sequence is given as TGTGCCAGTAGTATACAGGAAAAACTGTTTTTT. This sequence encodes CASSIQEKLFF.